Sequencing of this TCR beta chain was carried out in a study of T cell responses to AZD1222 COVID-19 vaccine. Study-level background: Pooled samples include second doses given at about 4 or 12 weeks. General study points: Clonal diversity may have been underestimated, and the donors were mostly white British, with more females than males. Across the whole spike, CD4 TCRs peaked at regions 160-218 and 743-854. The number of AZD1222 recipients seropositive at baseline was only 6 or 7.

Some clones are missing from TCRdb's copy, which holds only in-frame ones; the method was immunoSEQ multiplex PCR. The sample yields 60,000 to 100,000 clones, 75% to 90% seen once. The CDR3 runs 18 residues. The germline CDR1 and CDR2 sequences are SGHRS and YFSETQ. Trimming cost V 1 base and J 4 bases; bases outside gene matches: 13. Of note for this clone: What it recognizes is unknown.

The chain has TRBV5-1 and TRBJ1-2; 10 bases map to TRBD1. Source: peripheral blood, taken on day 0 of AZD1222 vaccination. This TCR was recovered from an adult in good health. CDR3 nucleotides: TGCGCCAGCAGCTTGCCCGCTGAAGACAGGGGGCGGTTCTATGGCTACACCTTC. Encoded protein: CASSLPAEDRGRFYGYTF.